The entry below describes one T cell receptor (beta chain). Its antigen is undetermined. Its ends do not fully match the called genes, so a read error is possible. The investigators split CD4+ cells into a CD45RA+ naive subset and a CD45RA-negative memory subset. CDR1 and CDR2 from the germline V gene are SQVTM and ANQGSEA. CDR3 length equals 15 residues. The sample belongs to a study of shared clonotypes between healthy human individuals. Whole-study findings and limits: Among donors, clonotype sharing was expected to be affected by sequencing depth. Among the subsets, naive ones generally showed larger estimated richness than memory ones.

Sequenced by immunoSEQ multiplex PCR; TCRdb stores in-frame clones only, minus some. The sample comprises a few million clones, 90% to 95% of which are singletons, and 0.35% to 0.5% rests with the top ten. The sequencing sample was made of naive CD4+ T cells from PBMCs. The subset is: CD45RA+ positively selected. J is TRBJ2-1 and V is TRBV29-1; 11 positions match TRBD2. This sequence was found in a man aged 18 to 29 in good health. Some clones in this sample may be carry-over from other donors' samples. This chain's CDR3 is CSVEGLAGGVNEQFF. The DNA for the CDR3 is TGCAGCGTCGAAGGGCTAGCGGGAGGCGTCAATGAGCAGTTCTTC.